The source of this TCR beta chain is a study of radiation and T cells in renal cell carcinoma (dated by TCRdb to 2018 to 2020). Broadly, across the study: Samples came from a clinical trial, in which primary renal cell carcinomas received 15 Gy stereotactic body radiation therapy followed by nephrectomy 4 weeks later. Across all 50 or so samples, 4,016,671 unique CDR3 nucleotide sequences, encoding around 2.4 million unique CDR3 amino acid sequences, were identified. In total, some 50 samples, comprising 26 tumors and around 27 peripheral blood samples, were subjected to TCR beta sequencing. Broader findings and caveats from the paper: Because the trial had a single-armed design, the trial could not examine how radiation dose or scheduling affected the TCR repertoire. No pretreatment tumor biopsies were available, so the baseline intratumoral presence of clonotypes could not be determined. Changes in the blood repertoire were not tracked past 4 weeks after treatment. In blood, the top tumor clonotypes increased between baseline and 2 weeks post-radiation and then shrank by 4 weeks, which suggests that tumor-resident clones expanded only transiently.

With regard to this clone: This receptor's antigen is unknown. No clone much larger than this one lies a single base away; base qualities are absent.

The label giving this sample's time point can be read as: baseline pretreatment blood. Per the publication, the treatment or condition label means: 15 Gy SBRT to primary tumor, nephrectomy 4 weeks later. To track tumor-enriched clonotypes, serial peripheral blood was sampled from radiation-treated patients at baseline and at 2 weeks and 4 weeks after SBRT. Renal cell carcinoma with clear cell pathology was present in all patients. Genomic DNA for TCR sequencing was prepared using the QIAamp DNA Blood Mini Kit (Qiagen). The analyses included just those samples that passed every quality control check. Following the manufacturer's recommendations, the immunoSEQ kit was used to generate TCR beta libraries from genomic DNA. To prepare libraries, a first multiplex PCR with proprietary primers was run, followed by a second PCR that added unique barcodes, and a bead cleanup was done after each round. Each sample batch included a kit-provided positive control reaction and a negative control reaction. The final libraries underwent checking on an Agilent 4200 TapeStation D1000 ScreenTape, volumetric pooling, and quantification by qPCR. An Illumina NextSeq500 fitted with a MidOutput 150-cycle cartridge performed the sequencing, running 156 Read1 cycles and 15 Index1 cycles with the kit's custom primers. The pooled library was loaded at 0.8 to 1 pM, with an approximately 20% PhiX control spiked in. The authors processed their data as follows. Vendor-processed data were analyzed in R, with a clonotype defined as all T cells sharing the same CDR3 nucleotide sequence. In the clone abundance analyses, frequencies in each sample were normalized to that sample's 10,000 most abundant clones. Public T cell clones, averaging fewer than five per sample, were removed before analysis. A difference in abundance of at least 32-fold between compartments was used to define tumor-enriched and baseline blood-enriched clonotypes. A beta-binomial differential abundance model was used to identify clonotypes that expanded or contracted between blood time points. The Baroni-Urbani and Buser coefficient was used to measure tumor-blood repertoire similarity, and groups were compared with two-tailed Wilcoxon tests in R. TCRdb re-hosts the immuneACCESS table, in-frame sequences only. Its copies lack some clones; in the studies checked, an unresolved V gene accounts for under half of them, and the cause for the rest is not known. V and J calls and clone size are as listed in that table; D and trimming were resolved from the DNA. The table for this sample lists some 50,000 clones; about 80% of them were counted only once. The ten largest clones take up under 35% of the sample.

The TCR sequence derives from a woman aged 65 to 85 with renal cell carcinoma. This specimen consisted of blood, obtained from a patient whose treatment included radiotherapy and nephrectomy.

This receptor has the CDR3 CAWIRDRAHLYGYTF. The DNA sequence follows: TGTGCCTGGATTCGGGACAGGGCTCACCTCTATGGCTACACCTTC. The chain couples TRBV30 to TRBJ1-2; TRBD1 fits 9 bases in the junction. Trimmed from V: 4 bases; trimmed from J: 4 bases; junction bases lacking a gene match: 10. The CDR3 runs 15 amino acids, cysteine and phenylalanine included. Kept here is only the CDR3 DNA, which spans 45 bases and is read in frame from base 1. Based on the germline V gene (reference sequence), the CDR1 and CDR2 sequences are GTSNPN and SVGIG.